What follows are 32 T cell receptor beta chains derived from one specimen sequenced in a study of T-cell reconstitution after alpha-beta-depleted transplantation in children. Unique molecular identifiers were used in preparing the TCRbeta library. TCRdb analysed the PCR reads with MiXCR anew, one entry per CDR3 protein. The sample lists hundreds of thousands of distinct CDR3 sequences; around 15% were seen once. The input for sequencing was PBMCs, mostly from graft donor cells, taken 360 days after TCRalphabeta/CD19-depleted stem cell transplant. Receptors originate from a boy under two years old who had a stem cell transplant for Wiskott-Aldrich syndrome, so the T cells may come from the graft donor.

This clonotype turned up a few times. The V call is TRBV7-9, the J call TRBJ2-5; 9 bases align to TRBD2. The CDR3 has 16 amino acids. CDR1 and CDR2 from the germline V gene are SEHNR and FQNEAQ (reference sequence). Trimming removed 8 bases from V and 5 bases from J; junction bases left unmatched: 15. The CDR3 sequence is CASGSGRSPHRETQYF. In DNA form, the CDR3 reads TGTGCCAGCGGTAGCGGGAGATCCCCACATAGGGAGACCCAGTACTTC.

V usage is TRBV10-3 and J usage is TRBJ2-1; 10 bases align to TRBD2. CDR3 length: 17 amino acids. CDR1 ENHRY and CDR2 SYGVKD come from the germline V gene. V shed 6 bases and J 7 bases; nucleotides not matched to a gene: 15. In DNA form, the CDR3 reads TGTGCCATCAGCCTTCTAGCGGGAGAAGTAACGGGTAATGAGCAGTTCTTC. This sequence encodes CAISLLAGEVTGNEQFF.

The CDR3 region is CSAPRAMKDTGELFF. The CDR3 nucleotides are TGCAGTGCACCGAGGGCCATGAAGGACACCGGGGAGCTGTTTTTT. The chain links TRBV20-1 to TRBJ2-2; D may be TRBD2 (5 bases). This CDR3 contains 15 residues. V lost 6 bases to trimming and J lost 3 bases, with 17 bases between them. Per the germline V gene, CDR1 is DFQATT and CDR2 is SNEGSKA (reference sequence).

A few counts support this clonotype. The chain is built from TRBV4-3 and TRBJ2-5; the match to TRBD2 covers 11 bases. The V gene's germline CDR1 is LGHNA and CDR2 YSLEER. The ends lost 4 bases at V and 5 bases at J; junction bases unmatched: 3. The length of the CDR3 is 14 residues. The CDR3, as DNA: TGCGCCAGCAGCCGCCGGACTAGCGGGGAGACCCAGTACTTC. Translated: CASSRRTSGETQYF.

This chain joins TRBV12-3 or TRBV12-4 and TRBJ2-7, with 7 bases fitting TRBD1. V lost 5 bases to trimming and J lost 4 bases; unmatched junction nucleotides: 11. The CDR3 totals 15 residues. The CDR3 coding sequence is TGTGCCAGCAGTCGCTGGACAGGCTTGAGTTACGAGCAGTACTTC. As protein: CASSRWTGLSYEQYF.

This chain uses TRBV25-1 with TRBJ1-1; possibly TRBD1 for D (5 bases). Trimming pared 4 bases from V and 3 bases from J, leaving 15 bases between. Germline V gene sequence: CDR1 MGHDK, CDR2 SYGVNS. CDR3 length: 15 amino acids. This CDR3 reads CASSGMGGSYTEAFF. DNA for the CDR3: TGTGCCAGCAGTGGGATGGGGGGATCGTACACTGAAGCTTTCTTT.

This clonotype was detected ten times or more. V and J are TRBV25-1 and TRBJ1-6; no clear D gene. CDR3 length: 14 amino acids. Germline V gene sequence: CDR1 MGHDK, CDR2 SYGVNS. With 2 bases removed from V and 9 bases from J, the gap between germline ends came to 11 bases. The CDR3 is CASSEGGRASPLHF. The CDR3 nucleotides read TGTGCCAGCAGTGAAGGAGGGCGGGCTTCACCCCTCCACTTT.

This clonotype came up many times. The chain joins TRBV6-2 or TRBV6-3 to TRBJ2-1; D ambiguous. The CDR3 contains 16 residues. Germline CDR1 MNHEY, CDR2 SVGEGT. V was cut by 5 bases and J by 0 bases, with 14 bases left in between. CDR3 DNA: TGTGCCAGCAGTACCGGACCTCCCCTCTCCTACAATGAGCAGTTCTTC. Amino acids: CASSTGPPLSYNEQFF.

CDR3 sequence (DNA): TGTGCCAGCTCTCGACAGGGAGGACGCGAGCAGTACTTC. It codes for CASSRQGGREQYF. The V and J genes are TRBV18 and TRBJ2-7; possibly TRBD1 for D (7 bases). Germline V gives CDR1 KGHSH, CDR2 LQKENI. Trimming left V 6 bases short and J 6 bases short, with 15 bases between. This CDR3 is built from 13 residues.

The chain recombines TRBV5-6 with TRBJ2-1, with D perhaps matching TRBD2 (6 bases). Trimming left V 0 bases short and J 0 bases short, with 7 bases between. The CDR3 is 15 residues long. The germline V gene has CDR1 SGHDT and CDR2 YYEEEE. Here the CDR3 reads CASSLEAGSYNEQFF. The CDR3 DNA reads as TGTGCCAGCAGCTTGGAAGCGGGCTCCTACAATGAGCAGTTCTTC. Supplemented by reference TRBV5-6 and TRBJ2-1, the full variable domain reads DAGVTQSPTHLIKTRGQQVTLRCSPKSGHDTVSWYQQALGQGPQFIFQYYEEEERQRGNFPDRFSGHQFPNYSSELNVNALLLGDSALYLCASSLEAGSYNEQFFGPGTRLTVL.

In this sample, this clonotype turned up a few times. The chain combines TRBV9 with TRBJ2-1; D call uncertain. V lost 2 bases and J 7 bases, leaving 10 bases between the germline ends. Per the germline V gene, CDR1 is SGDLS and CDR2 is YYNGEE. The CDR3 has 13 residues. For the CDR3, the DNA is TGTGCCAGCAGCGTCAGCTCTGGGAATGAGCAGTTCTTC. Translated: CASSVSSGNEQFF.

The gene calls are TRBV15 and TRBJ2-1, with 7 bases aligning to TRBD1. V shed 5 bases, J shed 8 bases, and the junction held 12 bases outside the gene matches. The CDR3 contains 15 residues. CDR1 is LNHNV and CDR2 is YYDKDF in the germline V gene (reference sequence). The CDR3 sequence: CATSVQGRLPDEQFF. The CDR3 nucleotides are TGTGCCACCAGCGTACAGGGGCGACTGCCGGATGAGCAGTTCTTC.

The rearrangement links TRBV5-5 to TRBJ1-4; D is ambiguous. Trimming left V 1 base short and J 6 bases short, with 13 bases between. CDR3 length: 15 amino acids. Per the germline V gene, CDR1 is SGHKS and CDR2 is YYEKEE (reference sequence). The CDR3 sequence: CASSLYSRTHEKLFF. CDR3 DNA sequence: TGTGCCAGCAGCTTGTACAGCCGAACGCATGAAAAACTGTTTTTT.

The chain carries TRBV30 and TRBJ1-4, with D unresolved. Trimming cost V 3 bases and J 8 bases, with 16 bases left between them. From germline, CDR1 is GTSNPN and CDR2 SVGIG (reference sequence). CDR3 length equals 14 residues. CDR3 in amino acids: CAWSPRTRREKLFF. In nucleotides, the CDR3 is TGTGCCTGGAGCCCCCGAACCCGACGGGAAAAACTGTTTTTT.

The chain uses TRBV7-2 and TRBJ2-2; D remains unclear. This CDR3 is built from 15 residues. CDR1 and CDR2 (germline): SGHTA, FQGNSA. V dropped 5 bases and J dropped 0 bases, with 10 bases sitting between them. The CDR3 DNA reads as TGTGCCAGCAGCATAAAGCGCGCGAACACCGGGGAGCTGTTTTTT. It encodes CASSIKRANTGELFF. Full variable domain (remainder filled in from reference TRBV7-2 and TRBJ2-2): GAGVSQSPSNKVTEKGKDVELRCDPISGHTALYWYRQSLGQGLEFLIYFQGNSAPDKSGLPSDRFSAERTGGSVSTLTIQRTQQEDSAVYLCASSIKRANTGELFFGEGSRLTVL.

The chain recombines TRBV28 with TRBJ1-1; TRBD1 aligns across 7 bases. CDR1 MDHEN and CDR2 SYDVKM come from the germline V gene. Trimming at V came to 5 bases and at J to 1 base, leaving 10 bases not matched to a gene. The CDR3 covers 16 residues. The DNA for the CDR3 is TGTGCCAGCAGTCTCGGAGGGGGACAGCCGAACACTGAAGCTTTCTTT. Amino acid sequence: CASSLGGGQPNTEAFF.

This clonotype was detected a few times. V usage is TRBV12-3 or TRBV12-4 and J usage is TRBJ1-5; 8 bases match TRBD1. The V and J ends lost 3 bases and 3 bases, in that order; junction bases with no gene match: 10. The CDR3 consists of 17 residues. The CDR3 coding sequence is TGTGCCAGCAGTTTCGGTCAGGGGGCTGGTGACAATCAGCCCCAGCATTTT. It yields the protein CASSFGQGAGDNQPQHF.

V is TRBV4-3 and J is TRBJ1-6; D gene uncertain. The germline V and J ends were trimmed by 5 bases and 5 bases, with 10 bases remaining between them. The CDR3 totals 14 residues. CDR1 and CDR2 from the germline V gene are LGHNA and YSLEER. The CDR3 sequence is CASSYEINNSPLHF. In nucleotides, the CDR3 is TGCGCCAGCAGCTATGAAATCAATAATTCACCCCTCCACTTT.

The rearrangement links TRBV5-1 to TRBJ2-2; D call uncertain. From germline, CDR1 is SGHRS and CDR2 YFSETQ. V lost 4 bases and J 3 bases, leaving 7 bases between the germline ends. The CDR3 is made up of 13 amino acids. DNA for the CDR3: TGCGCCAGCAGCGCCGCCGACACCGGGGAGCTGTTTTTT. Translated: CASSAADTGELFF.

This clonotype was seen a handful of times. The rearrangement uses TRBV4-2 and TRBJ2-1; D remains unclear. Germline V gene lookup returns CDR1 LGHNA and CDR2 YNFKEQ. The V end was cut by 2 bases, the J end by 8 bases, with 10 bases between. The CDR3 spans 13 residues. CDR3 amino acids: CASSQLSRDEQFF. The CDR3, as DNA: TGTGCCAGCAGCCAACTTAGCCGTGATGAGCAGTTCTTC.

The chain combines TRBV5-5 with TRBJ2-2; D remains unclear. The CDR3 runs 12 residues. Trimming removed 2 bases from V and 6 bases from J, with 5 bases in between. Germline-derived CDR1 and CDR2 are SGHKS and YYEKEE (reference sequence). The chain's CDR3 is CASSFLAGELFF. In DNA, the CDR3 is TGTGCCAGCAGCTTTCTTGCCGGGGAGCTGTTTTTT.

The chain couples TRBV2 to TRBJ2-1; 12 bases fit TRBD1. The V segment lost 6 bases and the J segment 9 bases; nucleotides outside the gene matches: 9. There are 15 residues in the CDR3. Per germline, CDR1 SNHLY and CDR2 FYNNEI. The CDR3 DNA sequence: TGTGCCAGCAGCGCCAGGGACAGGGGGCTAGGTGAGCAGTTCTTC. This codes for CASSARDRGLGEQFF. The entire variable domain, with the rest obtained from reference TRBV2 and TRBJ2-1, is as follows: EPEVTQTPSHQVTQMGQEVILRCVPISNHLYFYWYRQILGQKVEFLVSFYNNEISEKSEIFDDQFSVERPDGSNFTLKIRSTKLEDSAMYFCASSARDRGLGEQFFGPGTRLTVL.

This chain uses TRBV5-5 with TRBJ1-5; no clear D. This CDR3 region has 13 residues. Trimming left V 0 bases short and J 10 bases short, with 11 bases between. Germline V lookup: CDR1 SGHKS, CDR2 YYEKEE (reference sequence). CDR3 sequence reads: CASSLGIKEPQHF. The CDR3 nucleotides are TGTGCCAGCAGCTTGGGAATAAAGGAACCCCAGCATTTT.

This clonotype has at least ten counts. The genes are TRBV28 and TRBJ1-5, with D unclear. The length of the CDR3 is 16 residues. CDR1 and CDR2 (germline): MDHEN, SYDVKM. Trimming left V 4 bases short and J 5 bases short, with 18 bases between. CDR3 region: CASSYGLQFPDQPQHF. For the CDR3, the DNA is TGTGCCAGCAGTTACGGCCTTCAATTTCCGGATCAGCCCCAGCATTTT.

V is TRBV5-1 and J is TRBJ2-3; unclear D gene. The V end lost 0 bases, the J end lost 4 bases, and 12 bases lay between the germline ends. The CDR3 has 15 residues. Germline V lookup: CDR1 SGHRS, CDR2 YFSETQ. CDR3: CASSLGPRDADTQYF. The DNA of the CDR3 is TGCGCCAGCAGCTTGGGACCTAGAGATGCAGATACGCAGTATTTT.

The chain joins TRBV20-1 to TRBJ2-1; D might be TRBD1 (6 bases). V lost 3 bases and J lost 7, with 16 bases in between. CDR3 length: 14 residues. Per germline, CDR1 DFQATT and CDR2 SNEGSKA (reference sequence). CDR3 region: CSARGDTLANEQFF. The DNA of the CDR3 is TGCAGTGCTAGGGGGGACACCCTTGCGAATGAGCAGTTCTTC.

A few counts support this clonotype. The chain employs TRBV10-3 and TRBJ2-5; D is undetermined. Germline V CDR1 and CDR2: ENHRY, SYGVKD. This CDR3 is 13 amino acids long. V was trimmed by 8 bases and J by 5 bases, leaving 15 bases between them. In nucleotides, the CDR3 is TGTGCCATCCAGGAACTTCCGGGCGAGACCCAGTACTTC. It translates to CAIQELPGETQYF.

The chain joins TRBV20-1 to TRBJ2-1; maybe TRBD1 (5 bases). From germline, CDR1 is DFQATT and CDR2 SNEGSKA (reference sequence). V was clipped by 2 bases and J by 4 bases, with 12 bases between them. This CDR3 contains 14 residues. CDR3 loop: CSARTHNRYNEQFF. Written as DNA, the CDR3 is TGCAGTGCTAGAACTCACAACAGGTACAATGAGCAGTTCTTC.

Many counts were recorded for this clonotype. J is TRBJ1-2 and V is TRBV15; D remains unclear. With 1 base removed from V and 7 bases from J, the gap between germline ends came to 10 bases. The germline V gene has CDR1 LNHNV and CDR2 YYDKDF (reference sequence). This CDR3 has 13 amino acids. CDR3 residues: CATSRGREGGYTF. In nucleotides, the CDR3 is TGTGCCACCAGCAGAGGCCGGGAGGGTGGCTACACCTTC.

This clonotype was picked up a small number of times. The chain couples TRBV6-5 to TRBJ1-2; D may be TRBD1 (5 bases). CDR1 is MNHEY, CDR2 SVGAGI, per germline. This CDR3 spans 17 amino acids. The ends were cut back, 0 bases at V and 2 bases at J, with 16 bases in the middle. CDR3: CASSYSTRDRENYGYTF. CDR3 bases: TGTGCCAGCAGTTACTCGACCCGTGACAGAGAAAACTATGGCTACACCTTC.

The chain is built from TRBV7-2 and TRBJ2-5; D gene ambiguous. This CDR3 is 14 amino acids long. Looked up from germline, CDR1 is SGHTA and CDR2 is FQGNSA. V was cut by 0 bases and J by 5 bases, with 10 bases left in between. This CDR3 reads CASSLAPPSETQYF. The DNA of the CDR3 is TGTGCCAGCAGCTTAGCCCCACCTTCGGAGACCCAGTACTTC. The whole variable domain, filled in from reference TRBV7-2 and TRBJ2-5, reads GAGVSQSPSNKVTEKGKDVELRCDPISGHTALYWYRQSLGQGLEFLIYFQGNSAPDKSGLPSDRFSAERTGGSVSTLTIQRTQQEDSAVYLCASSLAPPSETQYFGPGTRLLVL.

This clonotype occurred a few times. V gene TRBV24-1 combines with J gene TRBJ2-1; no reliable D call. CDR3 length: 16 residues. Germline values: CDR1 KGHDR, CDR2 SFDVKD. V was cut by 0 bases and J by 0 bases, with 8 bases left in between. CDR3 DNA: TGTGCCACCAGTGATTTGGGCCGCGGCTCCTACAATGAGCAGTTCTTC. Translated, it gives CATSDLGRGSYNEQFF.